This TCR beta chain was sequenced during a study of blood T cell repertoires in COVID-19 (TCRdb year 2020). In terms of the full investigation: The collaborator samples originated in the United States, Italy and Spain and spanned the acute and convalescent phases of COVID-19. The prospective study material was composed of cDNA or gDNA derived from T cells, B-cell-depleted T cells, or PBMCs. The dataset comprised deeply sampled blood TCRbeta repertoires from subjects exposed to, actively infected with, or recovered from COVID-19. The repertoires were made available in a free public database intended to serve as a resource for research on the immune response to SARS-CoV-2. Samples came from the ongoing ImmuneRACE study (first 160 participants) plus 1,254 subjects from 6 global collaborators. Nearly every sample came with metadata listing a de-identified subject ID, COVID-19 status, age in years and sex. HLA class I and class II types, where available, came from metadata supplied by the sample provider rather than from assay-based typing. Summary of the overall study and its limitations: Clinical and demographic metadata were provided uncurated, with the amount varying by source and participant.

V loses 3 bases at its end and J loses 0 bases; junction bases beyond the gene matches: 5. There are 15 amino acids in the CDR3, from cysteine to phenylalanine inclusive. Just CDR3 DNA is preserved here, 45 bases in frame from base 1. CDR1 and CDR2 are read off the germline V gene (reference sequence) as DFQATT and SNEGSKA. TCRbeta CDR3 regions were amplified from genomic DNA by means of the immunoSEQ Assay, a bias-controlled multiplex PCR. The authors' pipeline ran thus. The number of nucleated cells in each sample was estimated by amplification of reference gene primers within the assay. Sequence reads were collapsed and filtered to measure the absolute abundance of every unique TCRbeta CDR3 rearrangement. For each sample, productive Simpson clonality was calculated as the square root of Simpson's diversity index across productive rearrangements. TCRdb stores this immuneACCESS table with in-frame sequences only. Part of the clones is absent; in the studies checked, under half of the shortfall reflects unresolved V genes, and no reason is known for the rest. The D gene and trimming were derived from the DNA, and the V and J assignments and clone size from that table. A total of roughly 400,000 clones appear in this sample, more than 75% of them only once. The ten largest clonotypes hold about 2.3% of the sample.

One collaborating source in Seattle enrolled patients during active infection and followed them longitudinally through the course of disease. The collaborating institutions used their own protocols to collect whole blood in K2EDTA tubes. Collaborator samples were shipped for TCRbeta analysis as frozen whole blood, isolated PBMCs, or DNA extracted from either sample type. To note about this clone: Its antigen target is currently unknown. No much larger clonotype is one base removed from it; base qualities were not supplied.

The sequenced sample consisted of peripheral blood. The chain is assembled from TRBV20-1 and TRBJ2-4; 7 nucleotides in the junction match TRBD2. This clonotype originated in a woman in her sixties or seventies with COVID-19, enrolled during active disease. The CDR3 protein sequence reads: CSASSGFLAKNIQYF. The bases are TGCAGTGCTAGTAGCGGGTTCCTAGCCAAAAACATTCAGTACTTC.